The 9 T cell receptor beta chains in this list originate from one sample, sequenced in a study of CD8+CD57+ T cells in acquired aplastic anemia. CD8+CD57+ cell expansion had been shown by flow cytometry in patients chosen for sequencing. TCR beta VDJ combinations and CDR3 sequences were profiled from genomic DNA. TCRdb re-derived calls from the reads in MiXCR, one entry per CDR3 protein. The repertoire consists of 250,000 or so distinct CDR3 sequences, with around half occurring once and the leading ten covering 7% to 10%. Sequencing input: sorted CD4+, CD8+, or CD8+CD57+ T cells (not recorded which) from PBMCs. The receptors were sampled from a human donor with aplastic anemia.

This clonotype was seen ten or more times. The chain couples TRBV6-1 to TRBJ1-2; perhaps TRBD1 as D (5 bases). CDR3 length: 15 residues. Germline assignment: CDR1 MNHNS and CDR2 SASEGT. Deletions cut 2 bases from V and 4 bases from J, with 14 bases between. This chain's CDR3 is CASSEQGDLIYGYTF. The CDR3 nucleotides are TGTGCCAGCAGTGAACAGGGAGACCTTATCTATGGCTACACCTTC.

This clonotype was observed a handful of times. Since a much larger clone is just one base distant, this may be a read error. CDR3 DNA sequence: TGTGCCAGCAGGACAGCGGGGGACGGGAGCACCTACAATGAGCAGTTCTTC. It specifies CASRTAGDGSTYNEQFF. This sequence joins TRBV2 and TRBJ2-1; 8 bases agree with TRBD2. CDR1 is SNHLY, CDR2 FYNNEI, per germline. V lost 6 bases and J lost 2; bases outside the gene matches: 12. The CDR3 has 17 residues.

This clonotype was seen only once. This CDR3 reads CAISESKGLPNEKLFF. CDR3 DNA: TGTGCCATCAGTGAGTCGAAGGGGCTTCCTAATGAAAAACTGTTTTTT. This chain connects TRBV10-3 to TRBJ1-4; D may be TRBD1 (5 bases). V lost 0 bases and J lost 3, with 11 bases in between. Germline loops: CDR1 ENHRY, CDR2 SYGVKD. The CDR3 is 16 amino acids.

The gene calls are TRBV20-1 and TRBJ1-5, with D possibly matching TRBD1 (5 bases). Trimming removed 3 bases from V and 6 bases from J, with 15 bases in between. CDR3 length: 14 amino acids. Germline lookup yields CDR1 DFQATT and CDR2 SNEGSKA (reference sequence). The CDR3 DNA reads TGCAGTGCTAGTCCCCGGGGGGTGAGTCAGCCCCAGCATTTT. Protein product: CSASPRGVSQPQHF.

Remarks on this clonotype: A much larger clone differs by one base, so this may be a read error. J is TRBJ1-3 and V is TRBV5-1; D is uncertain. In germline, CDR1 is SGHRS, CDR2 YFSETQ. This CDR3 is 15 amino acids long. In DNA form, the CDR3 reads TGCGCCAGCAGCTTGGGTCCCGGTTTTGGAGACACCATATATTTT. Translated, it gives CASSLGPGFGDTIYF.

CDR3 sequence reads: CASSIRGLGTEAFF. The CDR3 DNA follows: TGTGCCAGTAGTATCAGGGGACTAGGCACTGAAGCTTTCTTT. The genes are TRBV19 and TRBJ1-1; possibly TRBD1 for D (6 bases). Germline assignment: CDR1 LNHDA and CDR2 SQIVND (reference sequence). CDR3 size: 14 residues. V shed 3 bases and J shed 4 bases, with 12 bases lying between them.

The chain has TRBV24-1 and TRBJ2-5, with 11 positions matching TRBD2. Trimming cost V 2 bases and J 0 bases; bases outside gene matches: 4. The CDR3 spans 17 residues. CDR1 is KGHDR and CDR2 is SFDVKD in the germline V gene. CDR3 protein: CATSDSLTSGDQETQYF. CDR3 in DNA: TGTGCCACCAGTGATTCTTTGACTAGCGGGGACCAAGAGACCCAGTACTTC.

This clonotype appeared a few times. This chain joins TRBV7-9 and TRBJ1-6, with 7 bases that match TRBD1. After removal of 4 bases from V and 16 bases from J, the junction contained 10 bases not matched to a gene. The CDR3 has 13 residues. Germline values: CDR1 SEHNR, CDR2 FQNEAQ (reference sequence). DNA of the CDR3: TGTGCCAGCAGCTCCTACGACAGGGAGGGACTCCACTTT. Translated: CASSSYDREGLHF.

The V and J genes are TRBV6-5 and TRBJ2-3; possibly TRBD1 for D (6 bases). The ends were cut back, 0 bases at V and 2 bases at J, with 9 bases in the middle. The germline CDR1 and CDR2 sequences are MNHEY and SVGAGI. The CDR3 runs 15 residues. The CDR3 protein is CASSYSGALTDTQYF. The CDR3 DNA sequence: TGTGCCAGCAGTTACTCGGGGGCACTCACAGATACGCAGTATTTT.